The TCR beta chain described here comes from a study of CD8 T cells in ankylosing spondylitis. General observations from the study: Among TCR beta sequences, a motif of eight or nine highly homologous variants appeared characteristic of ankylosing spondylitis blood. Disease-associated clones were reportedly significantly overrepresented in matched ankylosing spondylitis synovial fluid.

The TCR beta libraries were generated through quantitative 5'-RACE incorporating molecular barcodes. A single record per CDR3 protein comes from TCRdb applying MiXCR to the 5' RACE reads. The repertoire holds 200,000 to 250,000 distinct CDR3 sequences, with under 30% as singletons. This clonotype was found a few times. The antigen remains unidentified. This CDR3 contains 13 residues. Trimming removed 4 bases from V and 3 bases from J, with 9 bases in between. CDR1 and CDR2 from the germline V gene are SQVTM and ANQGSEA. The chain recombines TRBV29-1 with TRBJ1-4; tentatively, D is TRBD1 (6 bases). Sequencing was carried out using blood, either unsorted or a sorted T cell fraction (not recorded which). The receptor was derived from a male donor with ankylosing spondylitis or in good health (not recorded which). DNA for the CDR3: TGCAGCGTTGGGGACACTCCTAATGAAAAACTGTTTTTT. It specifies CSVGDTPNEKLFF.